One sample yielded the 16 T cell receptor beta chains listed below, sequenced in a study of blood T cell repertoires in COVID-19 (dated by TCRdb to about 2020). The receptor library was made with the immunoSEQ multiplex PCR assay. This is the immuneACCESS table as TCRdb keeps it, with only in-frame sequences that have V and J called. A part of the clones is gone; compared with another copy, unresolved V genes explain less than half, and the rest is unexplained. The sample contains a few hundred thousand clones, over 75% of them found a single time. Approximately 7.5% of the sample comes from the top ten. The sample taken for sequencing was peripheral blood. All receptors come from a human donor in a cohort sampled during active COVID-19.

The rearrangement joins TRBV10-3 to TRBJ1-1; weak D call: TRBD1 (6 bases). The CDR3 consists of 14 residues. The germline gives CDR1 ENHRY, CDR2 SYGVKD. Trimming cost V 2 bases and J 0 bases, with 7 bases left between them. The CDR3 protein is CAISEGQMNTEAFF. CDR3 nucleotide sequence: TGTGCCATCAGTGAGGGACAGATGAACACTGAAGCTTTCTTT.

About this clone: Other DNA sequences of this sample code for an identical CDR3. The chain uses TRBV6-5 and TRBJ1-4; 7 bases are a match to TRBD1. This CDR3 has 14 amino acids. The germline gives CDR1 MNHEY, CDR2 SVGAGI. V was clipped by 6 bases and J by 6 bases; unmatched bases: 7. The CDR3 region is CASSYRGGDEKLFF. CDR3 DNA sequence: TGTGCCAGCAGCTACAGGGGAGGGGATGAAAAACTGTTTTTT.

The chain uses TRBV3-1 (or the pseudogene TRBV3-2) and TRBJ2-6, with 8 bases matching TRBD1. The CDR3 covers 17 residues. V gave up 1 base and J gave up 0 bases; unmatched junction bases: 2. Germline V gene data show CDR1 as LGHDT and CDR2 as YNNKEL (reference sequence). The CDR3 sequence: CASSQGTGTSGANVLTF. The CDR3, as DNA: TGTGCCAGCAGCCAAGGGACAGGGACCTCTGGGGCCAACGTCCTGACTTTC.

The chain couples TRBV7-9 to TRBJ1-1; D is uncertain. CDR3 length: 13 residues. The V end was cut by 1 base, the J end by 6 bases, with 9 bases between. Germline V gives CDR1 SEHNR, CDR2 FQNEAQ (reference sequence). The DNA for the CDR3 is TGTGCCAGCAGCTTAGATGGCCGATCTGAAGCTTTCTTT. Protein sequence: CASSLDGRSEAFF.

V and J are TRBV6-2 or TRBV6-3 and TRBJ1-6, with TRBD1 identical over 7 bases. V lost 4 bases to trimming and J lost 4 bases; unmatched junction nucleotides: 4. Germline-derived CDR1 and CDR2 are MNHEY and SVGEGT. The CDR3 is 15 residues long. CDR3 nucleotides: TGTGCCAGCAGTTTCAGACAGGGTTATAATTCACCCCTCCACTTT. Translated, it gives CASSFRQGYNSPLHF.

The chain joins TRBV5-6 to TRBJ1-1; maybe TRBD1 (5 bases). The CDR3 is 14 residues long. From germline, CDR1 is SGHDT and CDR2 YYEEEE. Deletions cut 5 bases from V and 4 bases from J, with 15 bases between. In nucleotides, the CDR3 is TGTGCCAGCAGTGGCGCGGGGCAGGGCACTGAAGCTTTCTTT. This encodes CASSGAGQGTEAFF.

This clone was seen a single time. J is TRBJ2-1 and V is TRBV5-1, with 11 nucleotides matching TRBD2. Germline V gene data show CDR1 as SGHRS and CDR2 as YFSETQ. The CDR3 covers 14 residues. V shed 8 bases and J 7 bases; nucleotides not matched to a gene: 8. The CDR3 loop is CASHLAGGNNEQFF. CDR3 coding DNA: TGCGCCAGTCATCTAGCGGGGGGTAATAATGAGCAGTTCTTC.

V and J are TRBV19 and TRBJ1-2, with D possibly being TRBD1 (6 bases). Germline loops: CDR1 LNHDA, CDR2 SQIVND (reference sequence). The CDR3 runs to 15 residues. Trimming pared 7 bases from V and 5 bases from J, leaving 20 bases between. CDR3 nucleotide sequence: TGTGCCAGTAACACCCCGGGGGGCGAACCTTATGGCTACACCTTC. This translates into CASNTPGGEPYGYTF.

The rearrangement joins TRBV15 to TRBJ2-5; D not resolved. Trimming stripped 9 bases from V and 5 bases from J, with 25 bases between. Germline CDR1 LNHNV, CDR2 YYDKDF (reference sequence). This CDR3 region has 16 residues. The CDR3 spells CATRHQATNQEETQYF. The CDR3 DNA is TGTGCCACGAGACACCAGGCGACAAACCAAGAGGAGACCCAGTACTTC.

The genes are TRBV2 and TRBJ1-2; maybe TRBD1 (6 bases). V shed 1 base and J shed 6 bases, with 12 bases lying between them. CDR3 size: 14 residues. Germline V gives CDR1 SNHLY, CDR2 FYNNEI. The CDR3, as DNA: TGTGCCAGCAGTGAAGTGAACAGGGTAAATGGCTACACCTTC. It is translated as CASSEVNRVNGYTF.

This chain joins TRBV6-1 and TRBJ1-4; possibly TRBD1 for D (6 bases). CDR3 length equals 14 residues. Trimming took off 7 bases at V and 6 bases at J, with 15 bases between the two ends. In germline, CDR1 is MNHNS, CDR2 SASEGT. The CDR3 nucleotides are TGTGCCAGCACCACGGACAGATATCATGAAAAACTGTTTTTT. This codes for CASTTDRYHEKLFF.

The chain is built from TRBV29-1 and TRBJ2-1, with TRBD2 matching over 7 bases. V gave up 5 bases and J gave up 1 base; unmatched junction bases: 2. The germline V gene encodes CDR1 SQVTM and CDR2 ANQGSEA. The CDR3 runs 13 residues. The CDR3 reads CSVSGASYNEQFF. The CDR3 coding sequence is TGCAGCGTTAGCGGGGCTTCCTACAATGAGCAGTTCTTC.

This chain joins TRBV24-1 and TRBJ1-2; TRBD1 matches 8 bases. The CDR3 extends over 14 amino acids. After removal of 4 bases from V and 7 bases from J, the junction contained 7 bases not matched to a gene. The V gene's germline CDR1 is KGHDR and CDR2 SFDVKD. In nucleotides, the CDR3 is TGTGCCACCAGTGAGCCAGGGACAGGCCGTGGCTACACCTTC. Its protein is CATSEPGTGRGYTF.

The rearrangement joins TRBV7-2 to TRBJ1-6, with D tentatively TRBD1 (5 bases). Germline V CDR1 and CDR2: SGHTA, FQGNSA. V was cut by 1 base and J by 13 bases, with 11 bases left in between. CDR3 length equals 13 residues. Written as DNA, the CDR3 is TGTGCCAGCAGCTTAGGGGGCAGCGCGCCCCTCCACTTT. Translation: CASSLGGSAPLHF.

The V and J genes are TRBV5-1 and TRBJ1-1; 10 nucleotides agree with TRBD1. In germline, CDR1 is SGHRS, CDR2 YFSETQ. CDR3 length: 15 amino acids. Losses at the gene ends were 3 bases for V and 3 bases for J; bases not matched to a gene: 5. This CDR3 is CASSYDRGLDTEAFF. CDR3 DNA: TGCGCCAGCAGCTACGACAGGGGGCTGGACACTGAAGCTTTCTTT.

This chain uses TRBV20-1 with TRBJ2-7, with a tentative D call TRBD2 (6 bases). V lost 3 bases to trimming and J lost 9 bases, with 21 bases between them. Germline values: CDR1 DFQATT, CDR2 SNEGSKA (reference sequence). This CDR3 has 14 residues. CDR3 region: CSASLTSTRGSQYF. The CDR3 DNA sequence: TGCAGTGCTAGTCTGACTAGTACTCGCGGTTCGCAGTACTTC.